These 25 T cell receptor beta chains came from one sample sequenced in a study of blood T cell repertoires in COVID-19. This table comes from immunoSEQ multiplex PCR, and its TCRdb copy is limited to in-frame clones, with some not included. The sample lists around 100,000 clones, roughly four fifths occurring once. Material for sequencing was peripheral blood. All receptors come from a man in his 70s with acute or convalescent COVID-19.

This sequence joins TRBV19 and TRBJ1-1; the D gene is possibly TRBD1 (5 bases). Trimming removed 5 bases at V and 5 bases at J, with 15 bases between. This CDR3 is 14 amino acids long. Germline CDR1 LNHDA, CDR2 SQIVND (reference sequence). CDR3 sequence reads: CASSGQGIVTEAFF. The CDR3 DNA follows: TGTGCCAGTAGTGGCCAGGGTATTGTTACTGAAGCTTTCTTT.

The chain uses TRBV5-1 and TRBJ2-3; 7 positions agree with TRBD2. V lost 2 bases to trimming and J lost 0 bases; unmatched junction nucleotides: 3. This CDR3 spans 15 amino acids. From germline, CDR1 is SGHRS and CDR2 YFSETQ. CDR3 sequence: CASSFFSGSTDTQYF. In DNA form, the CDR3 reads TGCGCCAGCAGCTTTTTTAGCGGGAGCACAGATACGCAGTATTTT. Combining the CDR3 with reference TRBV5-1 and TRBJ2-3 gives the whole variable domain KAGVTQTPRYLIKTRGQQVTLSCSPISGHRSVSWYQQTPGQGLQFLFEYFSETQRNKGNFPGRFSGRQFSNSRSEMNVSTLELGDSALYLCASSFFSGSTDTQYFGPGTRLTVL.

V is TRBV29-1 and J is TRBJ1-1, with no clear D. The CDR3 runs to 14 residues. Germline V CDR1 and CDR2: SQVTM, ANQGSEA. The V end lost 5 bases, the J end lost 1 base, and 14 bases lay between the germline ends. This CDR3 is CSVCTLSRNTEAFF. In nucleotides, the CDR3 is TGCAGCGTTTGCACCCTTTCGAGGAACACTGAAGCTTTCTTT.

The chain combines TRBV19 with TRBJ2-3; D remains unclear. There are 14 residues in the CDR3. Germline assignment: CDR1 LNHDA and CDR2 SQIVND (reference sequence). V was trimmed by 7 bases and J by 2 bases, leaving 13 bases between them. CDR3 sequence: CASTGPLNTDTQYF. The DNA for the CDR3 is TGTGCCAGTACAGGTCCGCTTAACACAGATACGCAGTATTTT.

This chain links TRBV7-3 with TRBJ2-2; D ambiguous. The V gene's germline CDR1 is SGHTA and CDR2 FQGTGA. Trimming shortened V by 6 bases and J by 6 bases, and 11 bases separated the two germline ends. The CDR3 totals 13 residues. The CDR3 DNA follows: TGTGCCAGCAGTGTTCCCCCGTCCGGGGAGCTGTTTTTT. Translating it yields CASSVPPSGELFF. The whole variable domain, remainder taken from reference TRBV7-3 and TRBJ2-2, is GAGVSQTPSNKVTEKGKYVELRCDPISGHTALYWYRQSLGQGPEFLIYFQGTGAADDSGLPNDRFFAVRPEGSVSTLKIQRTERGDSAVYLCASSVPPSGELFFGEGSRLTVL.

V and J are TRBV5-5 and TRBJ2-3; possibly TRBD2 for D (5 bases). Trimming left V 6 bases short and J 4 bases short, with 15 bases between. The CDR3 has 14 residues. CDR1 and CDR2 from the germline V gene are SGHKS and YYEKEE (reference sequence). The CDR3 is CASTRTGSSDTQYF. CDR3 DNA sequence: TGTGCCAGCACCCGGACGGGGAGCTCAGATACGCAGTATTTT.

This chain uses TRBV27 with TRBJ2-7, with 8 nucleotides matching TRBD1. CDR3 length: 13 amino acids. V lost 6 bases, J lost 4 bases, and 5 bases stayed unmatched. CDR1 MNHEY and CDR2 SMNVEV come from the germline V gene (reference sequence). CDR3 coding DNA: TGTGCCAGCAGGGGCAGGGACAGGTACGAGCAGTACTTC. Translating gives CASRGRDRYEQYF.

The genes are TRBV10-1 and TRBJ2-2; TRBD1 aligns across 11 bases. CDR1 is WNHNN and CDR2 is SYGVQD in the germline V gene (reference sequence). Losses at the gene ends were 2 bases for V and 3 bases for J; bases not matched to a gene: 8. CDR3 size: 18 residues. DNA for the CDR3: TGCGCCAGCAGTGAGCCAAGGACAGGGGGCTTTTACACCGGGGAGCTGTTTTTT. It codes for CASSEPRTGGFYTGELFF.

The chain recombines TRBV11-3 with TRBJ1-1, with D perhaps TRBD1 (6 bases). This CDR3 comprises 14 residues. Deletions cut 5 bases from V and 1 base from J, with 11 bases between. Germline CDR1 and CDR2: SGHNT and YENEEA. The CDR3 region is CASSRKTGNTEAFF. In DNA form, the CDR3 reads TGTGCCAGCAGCAGGAAGACAGGGAACACTGAAGCTTTCTTT. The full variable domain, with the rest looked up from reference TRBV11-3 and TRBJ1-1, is EAGVVQSPRYKIIEKKQPVAFWCNPISGHNTLYWYLQNLGQGPELLIRYENEEAVDDSQLPKDRFSAERLKGVDSTLKIQPAELGDSAVYLCASSRKTGNTEAFFGQGTRLTVV.

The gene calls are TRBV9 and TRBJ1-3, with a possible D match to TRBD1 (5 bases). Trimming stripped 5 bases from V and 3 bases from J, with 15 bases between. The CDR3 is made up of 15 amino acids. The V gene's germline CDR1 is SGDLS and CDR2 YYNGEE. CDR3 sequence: CASSASGGIGNTIYF. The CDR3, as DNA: TGTGCCAGCAGTGCTTCGGGGGGAATTGGAAACACCATATATTTT.

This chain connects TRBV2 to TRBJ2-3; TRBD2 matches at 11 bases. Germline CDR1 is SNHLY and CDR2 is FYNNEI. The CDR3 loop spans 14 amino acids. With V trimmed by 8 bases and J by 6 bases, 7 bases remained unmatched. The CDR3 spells CASQTSGKSDTQYF. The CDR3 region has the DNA TGTGCCAGCCAGACTAGCGGGAAGTCGGATACGCAGTATTTT.

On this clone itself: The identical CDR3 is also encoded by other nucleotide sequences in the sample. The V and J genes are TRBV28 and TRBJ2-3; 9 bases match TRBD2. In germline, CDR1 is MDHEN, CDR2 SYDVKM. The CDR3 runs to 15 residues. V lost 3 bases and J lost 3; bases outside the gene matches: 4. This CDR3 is CASSLRGGGTDTQYF. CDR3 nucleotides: TGTGCCAGCAGTTTGCGGGGGGGTGGGACAGATACGCAGTATTTT. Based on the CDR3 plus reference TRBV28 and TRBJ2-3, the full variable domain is DVKVTQSSRYLVKRTGEKVFLECVQDMDHENMFWYRQDPGLGLRLIYFSYDVKMKEKGDIPEGYSVSREKKERFSLILESASTNQTSMYLCASSLRGGGTDTQYFGPGTRLTVL.

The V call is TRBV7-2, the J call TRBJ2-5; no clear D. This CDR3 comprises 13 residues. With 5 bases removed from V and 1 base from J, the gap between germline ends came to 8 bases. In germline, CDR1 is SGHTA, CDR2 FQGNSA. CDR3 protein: CASSQVRQETQYF. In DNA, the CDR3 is TGTGCCAGCAGCCAGGTCCGCCAAGAGACCCAGTACTTC.

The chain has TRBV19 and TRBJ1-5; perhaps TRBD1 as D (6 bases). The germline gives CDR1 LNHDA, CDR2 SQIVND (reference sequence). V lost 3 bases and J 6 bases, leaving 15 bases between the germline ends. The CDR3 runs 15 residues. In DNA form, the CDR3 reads TGTGCCAGTAGTATTTCCAGGGGTGCGGGTCAGCCCCAGCATTTT. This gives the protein CASSISRGAGQPQHF. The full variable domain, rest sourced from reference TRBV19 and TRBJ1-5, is DGGITQSPKYLFRKEGQNVTLSCEQNLNHDAMYWYRQDPGQGLRLIYYSQIVNDFQKGDIAEGYSVSREKKESFPLTVTSAQKNPTAFYLCASSISRGAGQPQHFGDGTRLSIL.

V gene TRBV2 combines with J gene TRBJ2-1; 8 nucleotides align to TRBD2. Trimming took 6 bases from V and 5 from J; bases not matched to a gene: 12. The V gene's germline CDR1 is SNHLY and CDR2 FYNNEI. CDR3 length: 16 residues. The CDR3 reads CASSPAGREVNNEQFF. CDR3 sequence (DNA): TGTGCCAGCAGCCCCGCCGGGCGGGAGGTTAACAATGAGCAGTTCTTC.

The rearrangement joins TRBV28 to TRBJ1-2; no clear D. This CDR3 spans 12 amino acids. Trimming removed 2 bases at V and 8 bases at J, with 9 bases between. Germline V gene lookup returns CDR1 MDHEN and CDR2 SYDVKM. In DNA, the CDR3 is TGTGCCAGCAGTTTACTCTCGTCGGGCTACACCTTC. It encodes CASSLLSSGYTF.

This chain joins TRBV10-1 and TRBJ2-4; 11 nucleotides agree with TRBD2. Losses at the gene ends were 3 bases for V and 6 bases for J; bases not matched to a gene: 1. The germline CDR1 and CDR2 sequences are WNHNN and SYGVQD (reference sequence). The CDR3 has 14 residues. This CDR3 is CASSDGTSGNIQYF. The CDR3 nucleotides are TGCGCCAGCAGTGACGGGACTAGCGGAAACATTCAGTACTTC.

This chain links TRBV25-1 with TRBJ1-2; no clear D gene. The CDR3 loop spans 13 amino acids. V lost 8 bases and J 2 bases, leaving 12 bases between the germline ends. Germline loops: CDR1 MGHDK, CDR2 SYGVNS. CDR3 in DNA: TGTGCCAGCCGACATGGAGGAAACTATGGCTACACCTTC. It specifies CASRHGGNYGYTF.

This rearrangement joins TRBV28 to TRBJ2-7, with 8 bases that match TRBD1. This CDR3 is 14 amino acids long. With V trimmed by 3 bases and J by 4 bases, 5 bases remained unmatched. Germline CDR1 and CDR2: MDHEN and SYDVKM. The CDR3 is CASSFGQGGYEQYF. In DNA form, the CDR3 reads TGTGCCAGCAGTTTCGGACAGGGAGGTTACGAGCAGTACTTC.

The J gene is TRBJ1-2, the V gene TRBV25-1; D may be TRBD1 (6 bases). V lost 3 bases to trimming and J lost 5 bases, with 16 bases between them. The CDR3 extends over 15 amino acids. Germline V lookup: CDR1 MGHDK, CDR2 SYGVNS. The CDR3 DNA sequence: TGTGCCAGCAGTGATGGGCGGGGGCCAAAGTATGGCTACACCTTC. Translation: CASSDGRGPKYGYTF.

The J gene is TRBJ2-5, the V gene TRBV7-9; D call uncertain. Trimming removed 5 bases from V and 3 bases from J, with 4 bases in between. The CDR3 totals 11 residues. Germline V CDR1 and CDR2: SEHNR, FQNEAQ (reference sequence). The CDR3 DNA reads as TGTGCCAGCAGCGTAAAAGAGACCCAGTACTTC. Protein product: CASSVKETQYF.

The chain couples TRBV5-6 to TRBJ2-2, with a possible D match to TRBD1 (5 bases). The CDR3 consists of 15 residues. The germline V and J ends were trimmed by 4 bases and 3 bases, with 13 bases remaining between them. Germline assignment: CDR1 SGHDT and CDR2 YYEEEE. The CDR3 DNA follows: TGTGCCAGCAGCACAGGAGACAGAGACACCGGGGAGCTGTTTTTT. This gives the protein CASSTGDRDTGELFF.

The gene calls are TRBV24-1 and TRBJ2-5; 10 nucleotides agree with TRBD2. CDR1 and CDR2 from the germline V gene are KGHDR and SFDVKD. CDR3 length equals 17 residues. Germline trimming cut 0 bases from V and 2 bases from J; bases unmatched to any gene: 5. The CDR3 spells CATSDLKAGGHQETQYF. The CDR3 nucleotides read TGTGCCACCAGTGATTTGAAAGCGGGAGGGCATCAAGAGACCCAGTACTTC.

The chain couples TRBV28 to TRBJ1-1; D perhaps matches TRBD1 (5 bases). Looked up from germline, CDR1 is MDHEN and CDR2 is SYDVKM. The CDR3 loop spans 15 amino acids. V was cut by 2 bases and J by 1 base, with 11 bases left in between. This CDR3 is CASSLGGQGNTEAFF. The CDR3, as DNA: TGTGCCAGCAGTTTAGGAGGGCAGGGGAACACTGAAGCTTTCTTT.

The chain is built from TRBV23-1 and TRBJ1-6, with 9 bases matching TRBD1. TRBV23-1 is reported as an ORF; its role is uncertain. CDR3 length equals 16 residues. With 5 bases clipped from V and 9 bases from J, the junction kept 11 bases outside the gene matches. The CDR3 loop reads CASSFPTGTGISPLHF. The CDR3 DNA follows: TGCGCCAGCAGTTTCCCTACCGGGACAGGGATTTCACCCCTCCACTTT.